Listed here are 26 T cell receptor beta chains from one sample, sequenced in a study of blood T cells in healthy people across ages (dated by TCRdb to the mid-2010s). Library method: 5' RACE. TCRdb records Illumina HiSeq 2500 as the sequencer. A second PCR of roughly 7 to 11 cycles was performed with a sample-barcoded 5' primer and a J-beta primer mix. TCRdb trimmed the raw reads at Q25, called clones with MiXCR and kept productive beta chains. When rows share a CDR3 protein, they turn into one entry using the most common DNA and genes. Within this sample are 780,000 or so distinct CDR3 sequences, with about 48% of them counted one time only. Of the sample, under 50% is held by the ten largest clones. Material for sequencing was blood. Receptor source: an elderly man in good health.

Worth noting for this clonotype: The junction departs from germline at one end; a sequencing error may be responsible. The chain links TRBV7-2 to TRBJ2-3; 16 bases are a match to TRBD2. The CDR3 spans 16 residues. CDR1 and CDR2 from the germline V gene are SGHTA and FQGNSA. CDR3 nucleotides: TGTGCCAGCAGCTTTGGGACTAGCGGGAGGGTGGATACGCAGTTTTTT. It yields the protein CASSFGTSGRVDTQFF.

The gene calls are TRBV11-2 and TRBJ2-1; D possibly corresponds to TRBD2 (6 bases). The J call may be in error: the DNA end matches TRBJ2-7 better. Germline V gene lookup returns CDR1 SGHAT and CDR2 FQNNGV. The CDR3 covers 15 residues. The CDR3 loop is CASSLNLASYNEQYF. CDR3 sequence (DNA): TGTGCCAGCAGCTTAAACCTAGCGTCCTACAATGAGCAGTACTTC.

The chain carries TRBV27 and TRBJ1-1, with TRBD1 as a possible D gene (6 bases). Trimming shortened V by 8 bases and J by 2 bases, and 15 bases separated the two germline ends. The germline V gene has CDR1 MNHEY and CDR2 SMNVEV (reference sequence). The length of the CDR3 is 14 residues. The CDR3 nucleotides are TGTGCCAGCCGGGGGGCCCAGGTTAACACTGAAGCTTTCTTT. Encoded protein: CASRGAQVNTEAFF.

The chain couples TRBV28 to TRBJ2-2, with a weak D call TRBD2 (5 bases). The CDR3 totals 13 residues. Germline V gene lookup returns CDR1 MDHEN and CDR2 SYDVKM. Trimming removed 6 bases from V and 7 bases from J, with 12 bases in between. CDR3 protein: CASSPPGFGELFF. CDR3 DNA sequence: TGTGCCAGCAGCCCCCCGGGGTTCGGGGAGCTGTTTTTT.

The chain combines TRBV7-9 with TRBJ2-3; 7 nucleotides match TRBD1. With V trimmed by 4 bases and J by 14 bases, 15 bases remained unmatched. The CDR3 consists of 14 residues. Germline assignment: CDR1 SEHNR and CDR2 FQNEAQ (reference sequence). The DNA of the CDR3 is TGTGCCAGCAGCTCGCCCGGGACAGAAGGATACGCGTATTTT. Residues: CASSSPGTEGYAYF.

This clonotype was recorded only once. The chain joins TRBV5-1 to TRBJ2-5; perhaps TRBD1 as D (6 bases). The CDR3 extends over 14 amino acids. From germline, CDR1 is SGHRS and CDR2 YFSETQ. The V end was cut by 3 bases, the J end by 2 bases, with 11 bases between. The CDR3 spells CASSSHRGQETQYF. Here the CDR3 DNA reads TGCGCCAGCAGCTCGCATAGGGGGCAAGAGACCCAGTACTTC.

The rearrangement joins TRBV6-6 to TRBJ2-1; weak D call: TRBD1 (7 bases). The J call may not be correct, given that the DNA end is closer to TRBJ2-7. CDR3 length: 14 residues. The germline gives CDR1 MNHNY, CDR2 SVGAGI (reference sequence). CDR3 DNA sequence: TGTGCCAGCATTAAGGAGGGGGCCTACAATGAGCAGTACTTC. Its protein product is CASIKEGAYNEQYF.

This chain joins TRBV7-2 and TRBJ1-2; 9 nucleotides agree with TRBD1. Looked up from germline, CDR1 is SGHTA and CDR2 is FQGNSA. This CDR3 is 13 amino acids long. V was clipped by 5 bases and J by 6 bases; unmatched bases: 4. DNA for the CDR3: TGTGCCAGCAGCCTCAGGGACAGGGATGGCTACACCTTC. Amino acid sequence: CASSLRDRDGYTF.

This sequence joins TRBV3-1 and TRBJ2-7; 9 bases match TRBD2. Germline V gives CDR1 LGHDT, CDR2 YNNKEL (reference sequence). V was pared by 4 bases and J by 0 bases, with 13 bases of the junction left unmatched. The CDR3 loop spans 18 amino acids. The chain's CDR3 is CASSRRPGLAGISYEQYF. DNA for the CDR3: TGTGCCAGCAGCCGTAGGCCCGGGCTAGCGGGAATCTCCTACGAGCAGTACTTC.

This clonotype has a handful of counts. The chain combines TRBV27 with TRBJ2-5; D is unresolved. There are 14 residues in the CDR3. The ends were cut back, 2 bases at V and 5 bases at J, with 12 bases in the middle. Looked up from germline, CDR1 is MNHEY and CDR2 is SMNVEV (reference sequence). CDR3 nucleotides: TGTGCCAGCAGTTTAGGTAGTAGCCGGGAGACCCAGTACTTC. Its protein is CASSLGSSRETQYF.

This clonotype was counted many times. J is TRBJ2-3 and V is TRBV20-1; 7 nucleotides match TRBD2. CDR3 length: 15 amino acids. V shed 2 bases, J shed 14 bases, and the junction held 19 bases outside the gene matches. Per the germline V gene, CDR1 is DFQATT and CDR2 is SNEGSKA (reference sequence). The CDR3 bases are TGCAGTGCTAGACCGGCTAGCGGTCGGCACAGATACGCGTATTTT. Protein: CSARPASGRHRYAYF.

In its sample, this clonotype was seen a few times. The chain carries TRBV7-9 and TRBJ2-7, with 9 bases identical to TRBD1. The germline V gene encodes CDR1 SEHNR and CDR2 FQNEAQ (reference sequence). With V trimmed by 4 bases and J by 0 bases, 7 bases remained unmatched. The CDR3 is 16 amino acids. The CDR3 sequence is CASSSGTGTSSYEQYF. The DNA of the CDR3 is TGTGCCAGCAGCTCCGGGACAGGGACAAGCTCCTACGAGCAGTACTTC.

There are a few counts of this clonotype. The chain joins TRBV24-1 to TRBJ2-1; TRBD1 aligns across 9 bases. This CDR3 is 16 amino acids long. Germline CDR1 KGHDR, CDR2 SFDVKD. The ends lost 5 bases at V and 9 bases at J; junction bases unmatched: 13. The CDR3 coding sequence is TGTGCCACCAGTGGTTCCACCGGGACAGGGATGGGTGAGCAGTTCTTC. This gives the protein CATSGSTGTGMGEQFF.

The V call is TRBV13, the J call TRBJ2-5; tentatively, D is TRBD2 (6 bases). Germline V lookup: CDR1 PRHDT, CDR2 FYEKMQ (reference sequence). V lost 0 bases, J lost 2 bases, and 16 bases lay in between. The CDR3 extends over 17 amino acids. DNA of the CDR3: TGTGCCAGCAGCTTAGGCTCCGGCAGGGCGGGACAAGAGACCCAGTACTTC. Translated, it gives CASSLGSGRAGQETQYF.

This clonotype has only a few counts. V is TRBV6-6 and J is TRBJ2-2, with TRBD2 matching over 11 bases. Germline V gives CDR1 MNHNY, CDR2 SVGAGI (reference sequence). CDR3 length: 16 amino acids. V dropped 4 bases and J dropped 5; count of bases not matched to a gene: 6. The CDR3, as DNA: TGTGCCAGCAGTTTTCGTAGCGGGAGGGGGACCGGGGAGCTGTTTTTT. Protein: CASSFRSGRGTGELFF.

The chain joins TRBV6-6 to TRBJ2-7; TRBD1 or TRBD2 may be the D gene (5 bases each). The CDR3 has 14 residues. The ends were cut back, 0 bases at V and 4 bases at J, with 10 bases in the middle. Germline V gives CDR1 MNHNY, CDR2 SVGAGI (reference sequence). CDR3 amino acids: CASSYSGTVYEQYF. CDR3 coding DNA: TGTGCCAGCAGTTACTCGGGGACCGTGTACGAGCAGTACTTC.

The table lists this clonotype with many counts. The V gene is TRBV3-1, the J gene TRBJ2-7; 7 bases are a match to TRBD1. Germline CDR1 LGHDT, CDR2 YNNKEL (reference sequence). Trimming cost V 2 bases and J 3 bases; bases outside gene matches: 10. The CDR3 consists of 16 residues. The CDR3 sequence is CASSQQRTGPHYEQYF. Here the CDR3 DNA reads TGTGCCAGCAGCCAACAACGGACAGGCCCCCACTACGAGCAGTACTTC.

In DNA, the CDR3 is TGTGCCAGCAGCCTCTACGGGACTAGCAGGGACGATGAGCAGTTCTTC. Protein product: CASSLYGTSRDDEQFF. V usage is TRBV3-1 and J usage is TRBJ2-1; 9 bases agree with TRBD2. Germline lookup yields CDR1 LGHDT and CDR2 YNNKEL (reference sequence). V was clipped by 4 bases and J by 8 bases; unmatched bases: 12. The CDR3 is made up of 16 amino acids.

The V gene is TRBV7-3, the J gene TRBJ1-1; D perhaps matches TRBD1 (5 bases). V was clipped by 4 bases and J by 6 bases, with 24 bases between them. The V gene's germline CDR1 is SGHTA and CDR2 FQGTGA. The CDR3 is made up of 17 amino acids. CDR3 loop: CASSSKQGGVVGAEAFF. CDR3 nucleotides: TGTGCCAGCAGCTCCAAGCAGGGAGGGGTGGTAGGCGCTGAAGCTTTCTTT.

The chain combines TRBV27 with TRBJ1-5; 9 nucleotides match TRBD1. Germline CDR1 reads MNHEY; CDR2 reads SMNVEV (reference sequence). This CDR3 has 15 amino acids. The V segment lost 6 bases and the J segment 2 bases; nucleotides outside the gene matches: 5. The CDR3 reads CASRTGGTGNQPQHF. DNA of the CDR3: TGTGCCAGCAGAACAGGGGGCACGGGCAATCAGCCCCAGCATTTT.

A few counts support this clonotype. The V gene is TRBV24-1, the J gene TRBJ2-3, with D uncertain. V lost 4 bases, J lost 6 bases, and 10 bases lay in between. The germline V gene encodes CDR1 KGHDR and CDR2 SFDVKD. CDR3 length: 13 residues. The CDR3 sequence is CATSDDRFDTQYF. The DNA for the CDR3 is TGTGCCACCAGTGACGATCGCTTCGATACGCAGTATTTT.

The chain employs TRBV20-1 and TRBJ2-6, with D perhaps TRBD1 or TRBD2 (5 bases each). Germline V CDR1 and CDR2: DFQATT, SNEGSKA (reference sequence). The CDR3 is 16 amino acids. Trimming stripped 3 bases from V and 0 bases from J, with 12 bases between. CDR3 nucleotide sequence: TGCAGTGCTAGGAGGGGAATTAGCTCTGGGGCCAACGTCCTGACTTTC. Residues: CSARRGISSGANVLTF.

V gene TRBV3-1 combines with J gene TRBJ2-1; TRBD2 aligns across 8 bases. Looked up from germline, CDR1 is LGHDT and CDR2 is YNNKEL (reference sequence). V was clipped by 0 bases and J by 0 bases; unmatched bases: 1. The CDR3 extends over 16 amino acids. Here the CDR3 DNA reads TGTGCCAGCAGCCAAGAACTAGCGGTCTCCTACAATGAGCAGTTCTTC. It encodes CASSQELAVSYNEQFF.

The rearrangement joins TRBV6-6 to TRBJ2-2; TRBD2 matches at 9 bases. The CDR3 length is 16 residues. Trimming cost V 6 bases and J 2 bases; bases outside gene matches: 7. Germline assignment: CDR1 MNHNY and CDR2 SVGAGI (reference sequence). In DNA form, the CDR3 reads TGTGCCAGCAGCCCCCCCGGGACTAGCAACACCGGGGAGCTGTTTTTT. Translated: CASSPPGTSNTGELFF.

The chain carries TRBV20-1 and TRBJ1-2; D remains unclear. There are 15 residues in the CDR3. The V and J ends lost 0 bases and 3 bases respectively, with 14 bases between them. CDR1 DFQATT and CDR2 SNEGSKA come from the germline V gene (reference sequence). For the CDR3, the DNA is TGCAGTGCTAGAGATCACCGGTGGGGAGACTATGGCTACACCTTC. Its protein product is CSARDHRWGDYGYTF.

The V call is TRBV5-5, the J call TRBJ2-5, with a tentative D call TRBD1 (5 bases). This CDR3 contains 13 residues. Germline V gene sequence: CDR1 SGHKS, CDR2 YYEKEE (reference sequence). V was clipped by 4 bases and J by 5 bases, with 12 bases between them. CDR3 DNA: TGTGCCAGCAGCCTAGGGGTCCGGGAGACCCAGTACTTC. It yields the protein CASSLGVRETQYF. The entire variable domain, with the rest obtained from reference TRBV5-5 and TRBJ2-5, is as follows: DAGVTQSPTHLIKTRGQQVTLRCSPISGHKSVSWYQQVLGQGPQFIFQYYEKEERGRGNFPDRFSARQFPNYSSELNVNALLLGDSALYLCASSLGVRETQYFGPGTRLLVL.